This is a list of T cell receptor beta chains from one sample in a study of vaccination and CD4 T cells after COVID-19. Antigens for these TCRs are unknown. TCRdb re-called the PCR reads with MiXCR, one entry per CDR3 protein. The sample has about 6,500 distinct CDR3 sequences, 47% seen once. Specimen: CD4+ T cells from blood, cultured in vitro. The receptors originated from a human donor in good health. Each CDR3 is given with its conserved first and last residue. A D gene is named only where the DNA matches it firmly. Clone size is not always given. Where it is, it says once, few, many or a class for expanded clones.

v_gene	d_gene	j_gene	abundance	CDR3aa	CDR3nt
TRBV19	TRBD1	TRBJ2-7	few	CASSLGQGAGYEQYF	TGTGCCAGTAGTCTAGGACAGGGGGCAGGATACGAGCAGTACTTC
TRBV11-2	-	TRBJ2-6	once	CASSREGRMLGANVLTF	TGTGCCAGCAGCAGAGAGGGACGGATGCTCGGGGCCAACGTCCTGACTTTC
TRBV12-3/TRBV12-4	TRBD2	TRBJ2-1	-	CASSLLAGVDNEQFF	TGTGCCAGCAGTCTCCTAGCGGGGGTCGACAATGAGCAGTTCTTC
TRBV7-8	-	TRBJ2-2	-	CASSLVDYTGELFF	TGTGCCAGCAGCTTAGTTGACTATACCGGGGAGCTGTTTTTT
TRBV20-1	-	TRBJ1-5	-	CSARDPGAKAQPQHF	TGCAGTGCTAGAGATCCGGGGGCGAAGGCTCAGCCCCAGCATTTT
TRBV2	TRBD1	TRBJ1-2	-	CASIRTGDYTF	TGTGCCAGCATTCGGACAGGGGACTACACCTTC
TRBV7-2	-	TRBJ2-3	-	CASSETDTQYF	TGTGCCAGCAGCGAGACAGATACGCAGTATTTT
TRBV12-1	-	TRBJ1-2	-	CASSWGQPNYGYTF	TGTGCCAGCAGCTGGGGCCAGCCTAACTATGGCTACACCTTC
TRBV27	-	TRBJ2-7	-	CASKGLDYDEQYF	TGTGCCAGCAAGGGTCTAGATTACGACGAGCAGTACTTC
TRBV30	TRBD2	TRBJ2-2	-	CASNLQLAGGPGELFF	TGTGCCTCGAATCTCCAACTAGCGGGGGGTCCCGGGGAGCTGTTTTTT
TRBV20-1	TRBD1	TRBJ1-5	few	CSARVAQGGNQPQHF	TGCAGTGCTAGAGTGGCACAGGGGGGTAATCAGCCCCAGCATTTT
TRBV7-2	TRBD2	TRBJ2-2	medium-sized	CASSPRDYRGELFF	TGTGCCAGCAGCCCAAGGGACTACCGCGGGGAGCTGTTTTTT
TRBV7-9	-	TRBJ1-1	-	CASSYTGNTEAFF	TGTGCCAGCAGCTATACCGGGAACACTGAAGCTTTCTTT
TRBV7-8	TRBD1	TRBJ2-1	-	CASSLERQGGQFF	TGTGCCAGCAGCTTGGAACGACAGGGGGGGCAGTTCTTC
TRBV24-1	-	TRBJ1-2	-	CATSRGILGYTF	TGTGCCACCAGTCGGGGGATTCTTGGCTACACCTTC
TRBV7-9	TRBD1	TRBJ2-5	-	CASSYRGETQYF	TGTGCCAGCAGCTACAGGGGAGAGACCCAGTACTTC
TRBV19	-	TRBJ1-1	few	CASSLDLEMNTEAFF	TGTGCCAGTAGTCTAGATCTAGAGATGAACACTGAAGCTTTCTTT
TRBV20-1	TRBD1	TRBJ1-5	-	CSAHTGASNQPQHF	TGCAGTGCTCATACAGGGGCGAGCAATCAGCCCCAGCATTTT
TRBV7-2	-	TRBJ2-3	-	CASSLEFSSTDTQYF	TGTGCCAGCAGCTTAGAGTTCAGTAGCACAGATACGCAGTATTTT
TRBV19	TRBD1	TRBJ1-1	-	CASTPLRQGGANTEAFF	TGTGCCAGTACCCCCTTGCGGCAGGGGGGCGCTAACACTGAAGCTTTCTTT
TRBV20-1	-	TRBJ1-1	-	CSARKGGVPNTEAFF	TGCAGTGCGAGAAAGGGAGGGGTTCCGAACACTGAAGCTTTCTTT
TRBV7-9	TRBD2	TRBJ2-5	-	CASSLPTSGGFFQETQYF	TGTGCCAGCAGCTTACCTACTAGCGGGGGGTTTTTCCAAGAGACCCAGTACTTC
TRBV7-2	-	TRBJ2-5	few	CASSLVAGNGETQYF	TGTGCCAGCAGCTTAGTCGCCGGGAACGGAGAGACCCAGTACTTC
TRBV6-1	TRBD1	TRBJ2-7	-	CASRIRDRGGYEQYF	TGTGCCAGCAGAATCCGGGACAGGGGAGGTTACGAGCAGTACTTC
TRBV7-2	-	TRBJ1-5	-	CASSTDRETNQPQHF	TGTGCCAGCAGCACCGACAGAGAGACCAATCAGCCCCAGCATTTT
TRBV6-1	-	TRBJ2-7	-	CASSEPDTYEQYF	TGTGCCAGCAGTGAACCCGACACCTACGAGCAGTACTTC
TRBV20-1	TRBD2	TRBJ2-2	few	CSARDPSGAYTGELFF	TGCAGTGCTAGAGATCCGAGCGGGGCATACACCGGGGAGCTGTTTTTT
TRBV7-7	TRBD1	TRBJ2-5	-	CASSLDRSKETQYF	TGTGCCAGCAGCTTGGACAGGTCTAAAGAGACCCAGTACTTC
TRBV10-1	-	TRBJ1-3	few	CASSESAEGGNTIYF	TGCGCCAGCAGTGAGTCAGCGGAGGGTGGAAACACCATATATTTT
TRBV19	-	TRBJ1-2	-	CASRTTATFGYTF	TGTGCCAGTAGGACGACAGCTACGTTCGGCTACACCTTC
TRBV20-1	-	TRBJ1-5	few	CSASVQGRLNQPQHF	TGCAGTGCTAGCGTCCAAGGCCGACTAAATCAGCCCCAGCATTTT
TRBV19	-	TRBJ2-1	-	CASTGALHNEQFF	TGTGCCAGTACGGGGGCCCTACACAATGAGCAGTTCTTC
TRBV12-3/TRBV12-4	TRBD1	TRBJ1-2	-	CASTFRQGTYGYTF	TGTGCCAGCACCTTCAGACAGGGAACCTATGGCTACACCTTC
TRBV6-5	-	TRBJ2-5	-	CASSYLGGGTIQETQYF	TGTGCCAGCAGTTACCTGGGAGGGGGCACAATCCAAGAGACCCAGTACTTC
TRBV7-7	TRBD1	TRBJ1-1	-	CASSPRDRGPYTEAFF	TGTGCCAGCAGCCCGAGGGACAGGGGGCCGTACACTGAAGCTTTCTTT
TRBV5-8	-	TRBJ1-1	-	CASSLSPGNTEAFF	TGTGCCAGCAGCTTATCCCCGGGGAACACTGAAGCTTTCTTT
TRBV5-1	TRBD1	TRBJ1-6	-	CASSPGQGGSPLHF	TGCGCCAGCAGCCCCGGACAGGGTGGTTCACCCCTCCACTTT
TRBV2	-	TRBJ2-2	few	CASIGTGELFF	TGTGCCAGCATCGGGACCGGAGAGCTGTTTTTT
TRBV6-1	-	TRBJ2-1	few	CASSEEAGFYNEQFF	TGTGCCAGCAGTGAAGAGGCAGGATTTTACAATGAGCAGTTCTTC
TRBV30	TRBD1	TRBJ2-4	-	CAWTRDRGPFGKNIQYF	TGTGCCTGGACGCGGGACAGGGGGCCCTTCGGCAAAAACATTCAGTACTTC
TRBV6-5	-	TRBJ1-2	-	CASSYAQASGYTF	TGTGCCAGCAGTTATGCCCAGGCGTCTGGCTACACCTTC
TRBV20-1	-	TRBJ1-2	few	CSASIRAGYTF	TGCAGTGCTAGTATCAGAGCTGGCTACACCTTC
TRBV6-1	-	TRBJ1-2	few	CASRLGGPNYGYTF	TGTGCCAGCAGATTAGGAGGCCCTAACTATGGCTACACCTTC
TRBV2	-	TRBJ1-1	-	CASSGMLPNTEAFF	TGTGCCAGCAGTGGAATGTTACCGAACACTGAAGCTTTCTTT
TRBV28	-	TRBJ1-3	-	CASSPAGRWGLSGNTIYF	TGTGCCAGCAGTCCAGCCGGGAGGTGGGGATTGTCTGGAAACACCATATATTTT
TRBV6-5	-	TRBJ2-7	-	CASSYSDPSSSYEQYF	TGTGCCAGCAGTTACTCGGACCCTTCCAGCTCCTACGAGCAGTACTTC
TRBV19	-	TRBJ2-3	-	CASSITRGGTSTDTQYF	TGTGCCAGTAGTATAACCCGCGGAGGTACTAGCACAGATACGCAGTATTTT
TRBV11-2	-	TRBJ2-3	-	CASSLDVPISTDTQYF	TGTGCCAGCAGCTTAGATGTCCCGATTAGCACAGATACGCAGTATTTT
TRBV20-1	-	TRBJ1-2	few	CSATAGIRYTF	TGCAGTGCCACTGCCGGGATACGCTACACCTTC
TRBV6-1	-	TRBJ1-2	few	CASRPQGPSNYGYTF	TGTGCCAGCAGACCTCAGGGGCCCTCTAACTATGGCTACACCTTC
TRBV6-5	-	TRBJ2-2	-	CASSYSGEWTGELFF	TGTGCCAGCAGTTACTCGGGGGAGTGGACCGGGGAGCTGTTTTTT
TRBV19	-	TRBJ2-1	once	CASTDGTDNEQFF	TGTGCCAGTACCGACGGGACCGACAATGAGCAGTTCTTC
TRBV18	TRBD1	TRBJ1-1	-	CASSPQGAPEAFF	TGTGCCAGCTCACCACAGGGGGCCCCTGAAGCTTTCTTT
TRBV7-9	-	TRBJ1-5	few	CASSRTDSNQPQHF	TGTGCCAGCAGCCGGACAGATAGCAATCAGCCCCAGCATTTT